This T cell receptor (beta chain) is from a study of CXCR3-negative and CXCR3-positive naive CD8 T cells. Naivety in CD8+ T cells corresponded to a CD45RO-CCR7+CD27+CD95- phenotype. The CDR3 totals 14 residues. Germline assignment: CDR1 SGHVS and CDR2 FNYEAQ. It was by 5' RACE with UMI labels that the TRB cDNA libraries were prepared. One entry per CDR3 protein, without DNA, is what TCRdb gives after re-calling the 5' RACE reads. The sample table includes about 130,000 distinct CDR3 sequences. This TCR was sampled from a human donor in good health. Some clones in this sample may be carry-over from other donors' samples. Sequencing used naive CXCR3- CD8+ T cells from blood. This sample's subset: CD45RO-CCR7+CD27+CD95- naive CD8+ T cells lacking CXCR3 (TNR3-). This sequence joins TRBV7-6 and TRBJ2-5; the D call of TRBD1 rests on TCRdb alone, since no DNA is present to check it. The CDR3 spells CASSLDRGRETQYF.